A selection of T cell receptor beta chains follows, all from one sample in a study of blood T cell repertoires in COVID-19. Sequencing used immunoSEQ multiplex PCR; TCRdb keeps in-frame clones, though not all of them. The sample lists around 100,000 clones; about 89% were seen once. Sample: peripheral blood. These receptors were taken from a human donor in a cohort sampled during active COVID-19. Both conserved end residues are part of each CDR3. D genes are given only for firm matches. Clone size appears in some rows only: once, few, many, or a class for an expanded clone.

J: TRBJ2-2
D: .
size: once
V: TRBV6-5
DNA: TGTGCCAGCAGTCCTTGGACTGGGAACACCGGGGAGCTGTTTTTT
CDR3: CASSPWTGNTGELFF

J: TRBJ2-2
D: .
size: .
V: TRBV11-1
DNA: TGTGCCAGCAGCTTAGCGGGGGGAACCGGGGAGCTGTTTTTT
CDR3: CASSLAGGTGELFF

J: TRBJ2-6
D: .
size: .
V: TRBV9
DNA: TGTGCCAGCAGCGTAGTGGCAACTGGGGCCAACGTCCTGACTTTC
CDR3: CASSVVATGANVLTF

J: TRBJ1-2
D: .
size: .
V: TRBV21-1
DNA: TGTGCCAGCAGCAAAGGCATAAGGGGGTTATTCGGCTACACCTTC
CDR3: CASSKGIRGLFGYTF

J: TRBJ2-1
D: TRBD2
size: .
V: TRBV6-2/TRBV6-3
DNA: TGTGCCAGCAGCCTTGGACTAGCGGGACGGAATGAGCAGTTCTTC
CDR3: CASSLGLAGRNEQFF

J: TRBJ2-1
D: TRBD2
size: .
V: TRBV11-2
DNA: TGTGCCAGCAGCCGGGACGGAGGACTAGCGGGACCTTACAATGAGCAGTTCTTC
CDR3: CASSRDGGLAGPYNEQFF

J: TRBJ2-7
D: .
size: once
V: TRBV13
DNA: TGTGCCAGCAGCTCGGGGATTGGACAGAGTTTTTACGAGCAGTACTTC
CDR3: CASSSGIGQSFYEQYF

J: TRBJ2-1
D: .
size: .
V: TRBV7-9
DNA: TGTGCCAGCAGCTTCGACACATGGTCCTACAATGAGCAGTTCTTC
CDR3: CASSFDTWSYNEQFF

J: TRBJ1-1
D: .
size: few
V: TRBV5-4
DNA: TGTGCCAGCAGCTTGGATATCGAGGTTGAAGCTTTCTTT
CDR3: CASSLDIEVEAFF

J: TRBJ1-2
D: .
size: .
V: TRBV7-3
DNA: TGTGCCAGCAGCCCAACGGACACCCGGTTAGTTGGCTACACCTTC
CDR3: CASSPTDTRLVGYTF

J: TRBJ2-1
D: .
size: few
V: TRBV10-1
DNA: TGCGCCAGCAGTGAATCCGCCTACAATGAGCAGTTCTTC
CDR3: CASSESAYNEQFF

J: TRBJ1-6
D: .
size: .
V: TRBV19
DNA: TGTGCCAGTAGTAGGAGGGACCGTGTAAATTCACCCCTCCACTTT
CDR3: CASSRRDRVNSPLHF

J: TRBJ2-1
D: TRBD2
size: once
V: TRBV13
DNA: TGTGCCAGCAGCTCACTCACCCCGTCGCTAGCGGGACCAGCAAGCTCCTACAATGAGCAGTTCTTC
CDR3: CASSSLTPSLAGPASSYNEQFF

J: TRBJ1-5
D: .
size: .
V: TRBV4-1
DNA: TGCGCCAGCAGCCAAGGAAGGGGTTACGGCAATCAGCCCCAGCATTTT
CDR3: CASSQGRGYGNQPQHF

J: TRBJ2-7
D: TRBD1
size: .
V: TRBV5-1
DNA: TGCGCCAGCAGCTTGGGGCACAGGGGTTCCTACGAGCAGTACTTC
CDR3: CASSLGHRGSYEQYF

J: TRBJ1-2
D: TRBD1
size: .
V: TRBV18
DNA: TGTGCCAGCTCACCTCGACAGGGAGGAGGCTACACCTTC
CDR3: CASSPRQGGGYTF

J: TRBJ1-1
D: .
size: .
V: TRBV28
DNA: TGTGCCAGCAGTTTATCAGACTGGAACACTGAAGCTTTCTTT
CDR3: CASSLSDWNTEAFF

J: TRBJ1-5
D: TRBD1
size: few
V: TRBV5-4
DNA: TGTGCCAGCAGCTTCGGGACAGGGAATAATCAGCCCCAGCATTTT
CDR3: CASSFGTGNNQPQHF

J: TRBJ1-1
D: .
size: .
V: TRBV10-3
DNA: TGTGCCATCAGTCGGCGGGAAGACACTGAAGCTTTCTTT
CDR3: CAISRREDTEAFF

J: TRBJ2-3
D: .
size: .
V: TRBV28
DNA: TGTGCCAGCAGTTTGGGTAGCGGCAGCACAGATACGCAGTATTTT
CDR3: CASSLGSGSTDTQYF

J: TRBJ2-2
D: TRBD1
size: .
V: TRBV7-3
DNA: TGTGCCAGCAGCGCCGCGACAGGGTCCACCGGGGAGCTGTTTTTT
CDR3: CASSAATGSTGELFF

J: TRBJ2-2
D: .
size: .
V: TRBV7-8
DNA: TGTGCCAGCAGCTCACCGGACAGAAGAGCGAACACCGGGGAGCTGTTTTTT
CDR3: CASSSPDRRANTGELFF

J: TRBJ2-5
D: TRBD2
size: .
V: TRBV15
DNA: TGTGCCACCAGCAGGGCAGGGACGGGGGGGCAAGAGACCCAGTACTTC
CDR3: CATSRAGTGGQETQYF

J: TRBJ2-2
D: .
size: .
V: TRBV7-2
DNA: TGTGCCAGCAGCTTCCTTTCCCAGTCTGACACCGGGGAGCTGTTTTTT
CDR3: CASSFLSQSDTGELFF

J: TRBJ2-1
D: TRBD1
size: .
V: TRBV5-4
DNA: TGTGCCAGCAGCTTCCCCCCGGGACAGAGTCTCTACAATGAGCAGTTCTTC
CDR3: CASSFPPGQSLYNEQFF

J: TRBJ2-7
D: TRBD1
size: few
V: TRBV2
DNA: TGTGCCAGCAGCCCCCTCCCGGGACAGGGCTCTAAGCAGTACTTC
CDR3: CASSPLPGQGSKQYF

J: TRBJ2-2
D: TRBD1
size: .
V: TRBV5-8
DNA: TGTGCCAGCACCAGGACAGGGGCAAACACCGGGGAGCTGTTTTTT
CDR3: CASTRTGANTGELFF

J: TRBJ1-2
D: .
size: .
V: TRBV5-4
DNA: TGTGCCAGCAGCACTTGGACAGTTGCCCAGGGCTACACCTTC
CDR3: CASSTWTVAQGYTF

J: TRBJ2-1
D: .
size: .
V: TRBV6-6
DNA: TGTGCCAGCAGTTACAGGGGGACCTACAATGAGCAGTTCTTC
CDR3: CASSYRGTYNEQFF

J: TRBJ2-2
D: .
size: .
V: TRBV19
DNA: TGTGCCAGTAGTATCGGGACTCCCGGGGAGCTGTTTTTT
CDR3: CASSIGTPGELFF

J: TRBJ1-1
D: .
size: .
V: TRBV19
DNA: TGTGCCAGTAGTATCTCGGGGTTGGACACTGAAGCTTTCTTT
CDR3: CASSISGLDTEAFF

J: TRBJ1-1
D: TRBD1
size: once
V: TRBV9
DNA: TGTGCCAGCAGCGTAGGGATAGGGGGCGCGGACACTGAAGCTTTCTTT
CDR3: CASSVGIGGADTEAFF

J: TRBJ1-2
D: TRBD1
size: .
V: TRBV4-1
DNA: TGCGCCAGCAGCCAAGATTTAAGTCTAGGGGACAGGGCTCAGGACGGCTACACCTTC
CDR3: CASSQDLSLGDRAQDGYTF

J: TRBJ2-5
D: TRBD1
size: .
V: TRBV4-3
DNA: TGCGCCAGCAGCCAAGCACAGGGGAGAGAGACCCAGTACTTC
CDR3: CASSQAQGRETQYF

J: TRBJ2-3
D: TRBD2
size: .
V: TRBV24-1
DNA: TGTGCCACCAGTGACCCTACTAGCGGGAGCACAGATACGCAGTATTTT
CDR3: CATSDPTSGSTDTQYF

J: TRBJ2-6
D: TRBD1
size: .
V: TRBV5-1
DNA: TGCGCCAGCAGCTTACAGGGGGGCGGGGCCAACGTCCTGACTTTC
CDR3: CASSLQGGGANVLTF

J: TRBJ2-1
D: TRBD2
size: .
V: TRBV3-1/TRBV3-2
DNA: TGTGCCAGCAGCCAAGATCTGGCGGGAGGGTTCAATGAGCAGTTCTTC
CDR3: CASSQDLAGGFNEQFF

J: TRBJ1-2
D: .
size: .
V: TRBV5-1
DNA: TGCGCCAGCACCCCAGACGGAAATCTCGGGGGTGGCTACACCTTC
CDR3: CASTPDGNLGGGYTF

J: TRBJ2-1
D: TRBD2
size: .
V: TRBV5-1
DNA: TGCGCCAGCAGCTTGGAAAACCGGGGGGTTAGAGGGAATGAGCAGTTCTTC
CDR3: CASSLENRGVRGNEQFF

J: TRBJ2-7
D: TRBD2
size: .
V: TRBV5-1
DNA: TGCGCCAGCAGCTCGGGGACTAGCGGATTTCCACCCTACGAGCAGTACTTC
CDR3: CASSSGTSGFPPYEQYF

J: TRBJ2-5
D: .
size: once
V: TRBV7-3
DNA: TGTGCCAGCAGCGGAACGGGACTTTCCGGGGGGACCCAGTACTTC
CDR3: CASSGTGLSGGTQYF

J: TRBJ1-4
D: .
size: .
V: TRBV29-1
DNA: TGCAGCGTTGAAGAACCTCGGGGGGAAAAACTGTTTTTT
CDR3: CSVEEPRGEKLFF

J: TRBJ2-7
D: TRBD1
size: .
V: TRBV7-6
DNA: TGTGCCAGCAGCTTAATCGCCGGACAGGTTGAGCAGTACTTC
CDR3: CASSLIAGQVEQYF

J: TRBJ1-5
D: .
size: .
V: TRBV9
DNA: TGTGCCAGCAGCCCGGATCCAGGTCTGCGAAATCAGCCCCAGCATTTT
CDR3: CASSPDPGLRNQPQHF

J: TRBJ2-7
D: .
size: .
V: TRBV28
DNA: TGTGCCAGCAGCTCGGTCTACGAGCAGTACTTC
CDR3: CASSSVYEQYF

J: TRBJ2-1
D: .
size: .
V: TRBV11-2
DNA: TGTGCCAGCAGCCCGCAGCGGGCGCACAATGAGCAGTTCTTC
CDR3: CASSPQRAHNEQFF

J: TRBJ2-2
D: TRBD2
size: .
V: TRBV29-1
DNA: TGCAGCGTAGGACTAGCGGCGAACACCGGGGAGCTGTTTTTT
CDR3: CSVGLAANTGELFF

J: TRBJ2-1
D: .
size: .
V: TRBV11-3
DNA: TGTGCCAGCAGCTTAGATCCTTCTAGCGTCGGCTCCTACAATGAGCAGTTCTTC
CDR3: CASSLDPSSVGSYNEQFF

J: TRBJ2-5
D: TRBD2
size: .
V: TRBV27
DNA: TGTGCCAGCAAGAATATTGGCGGAAGGCGACCGGGACTAGCGGGCGGGGTGTTCACCCAGTACTTC
CDR3: CASKNIGGRRPGLAGGVFTQYF

J: TRBJ2-7
D: .
size: .
V: TRBV11-2
DNA: TGTGCCAGCAGACCCGGCCAACGGGAAGAGCAGTACTTC
CDR3: CASRPGQREEQYF

J: TRBJ1-2
D: .
size: .
V: TRBV29-1
DNA: TGCAGTTTCTACAACGGACAGTCATATGGCTACACCTTC
CDR3: CSFYNGQSYGYTF

J: TRBJ1-6
D: .
size: .
V: TRBV10-2
DNA: TGCGCCAGCAGTGAGTCGTGGGGTCGAGGAGGCGCCCTCCACTTT
CDR3: CASSESWGRGGALHF

J: TRBJ2-1
D: TRBD2
size: few
V: TRBV10-2
DNA: TGCGCCAGCGGGGCGGGAGGGTCTCTCTACAATGAGCAGTTCTTC
CDR3: CASGAGGSLYNEQFF

J: TRBJ2-3
D: TRBD2
size: .
V: TRBV20-1
DNA: TGCAGTGCTAGTTTGGCTAGCGGGAGTATAGATACGCAGTATTTT
CDR3: CSASLASGSIDTQYF

J: TRBJ2-3
D: TRBD1
size: .
V: TRBV7-8
DNA: TGTGCCAGCAGCGCGACCGGGACAGGCACAGATACGCAGTATTTT
CDR3: CASSATGTGTDTQYF

J: TRBJ1-5
D: TRBD1
size: .
V: TRBV4-2
DNA: TGTGCCAGCTCCCCCTGGGGGACAGGGAATCAGCCCCAGCATTTT
CDR3: CASSPWGTGNQPQHF